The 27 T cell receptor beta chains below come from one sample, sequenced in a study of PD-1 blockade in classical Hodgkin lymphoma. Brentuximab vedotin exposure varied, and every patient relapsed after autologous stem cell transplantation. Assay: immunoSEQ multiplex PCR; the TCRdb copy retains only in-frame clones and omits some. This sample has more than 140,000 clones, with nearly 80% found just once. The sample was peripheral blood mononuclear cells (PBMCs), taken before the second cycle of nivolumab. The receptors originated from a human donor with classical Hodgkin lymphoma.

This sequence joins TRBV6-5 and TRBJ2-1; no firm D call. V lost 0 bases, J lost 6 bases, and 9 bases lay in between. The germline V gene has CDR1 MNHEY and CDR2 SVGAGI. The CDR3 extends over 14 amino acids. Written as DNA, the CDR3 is TGTGCCAGCAGTTACTCTTCCCATTTCAATGAGCAGTTCTTC. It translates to CASSYSSHFNEQFF.

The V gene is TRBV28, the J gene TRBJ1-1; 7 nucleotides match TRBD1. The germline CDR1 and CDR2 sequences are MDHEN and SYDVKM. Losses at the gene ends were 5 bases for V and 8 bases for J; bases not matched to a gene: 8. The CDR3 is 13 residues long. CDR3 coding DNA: TGTGCCAGCAGTCCCCGCGGACAGGTGGAAGCTTTCTTT. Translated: CASSPRGQVEAFF.

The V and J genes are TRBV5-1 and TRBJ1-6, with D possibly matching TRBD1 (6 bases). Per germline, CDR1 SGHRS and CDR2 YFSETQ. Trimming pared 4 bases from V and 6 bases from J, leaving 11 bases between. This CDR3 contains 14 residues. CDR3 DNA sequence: TGCGCCAGCAGCCCCGGGACATCTAATTCACCCCTCCACTTT. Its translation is CASSPGTSNSPLHF.

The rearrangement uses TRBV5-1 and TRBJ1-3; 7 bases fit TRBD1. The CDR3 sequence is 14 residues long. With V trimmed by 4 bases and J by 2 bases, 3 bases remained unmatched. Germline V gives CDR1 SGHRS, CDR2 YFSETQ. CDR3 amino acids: CASSTTGAGNTIYF. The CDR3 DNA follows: TGCGCCAGCAGCACAACAGGGGCTGGAAACACCATATATTTT.

The CDR3 loop reads CASSLAEGQGANIQYF. For the CDR3, the DNA is TGTGCCAGCAGCTTAGCTGAGGGACAGGGGGCAAACATTCAGTACTTC. The rearrangement joins TRBV7-9 to TRBJ2-4, with 12 bases that match TRBD1. CDR1 is SEHNR and CDR2 is FQNEAQ in the germline V gene (reference sequence). Trimming took 0 bases from V and 6 from J; bases not matched to a gene: 3. CDR3 length: 16 residues. The full variable domain, completed using reference TRBV7-9 and TRBJ2-4, is DTGVSQNPRHKITKRGQNVTFRCDPISEHNRLYWYRQTLGQGPEFLTYFQNEAQLEKSRLLSDRFSAERPKGSFSTLEIQRTEQGDSAMYLCASSLAEGQGANIQYFGAGTRLSVL.

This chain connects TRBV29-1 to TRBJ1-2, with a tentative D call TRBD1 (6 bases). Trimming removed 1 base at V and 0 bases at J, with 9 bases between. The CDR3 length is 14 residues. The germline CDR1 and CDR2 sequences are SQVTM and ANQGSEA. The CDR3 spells CSVEGQATNYGYTF. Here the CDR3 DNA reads TGCAGCGTTGAAGGACAGGCGACTAACTATGGCTACACCTTC.

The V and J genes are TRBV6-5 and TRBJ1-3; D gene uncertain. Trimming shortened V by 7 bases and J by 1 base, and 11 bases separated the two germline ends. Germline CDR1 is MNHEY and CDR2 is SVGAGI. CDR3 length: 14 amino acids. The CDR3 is CASTTGWSGNTIYF. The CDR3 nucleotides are TGTGCCAGCACAACCGGGTGGTCTGGAAACACCATATATTTT.

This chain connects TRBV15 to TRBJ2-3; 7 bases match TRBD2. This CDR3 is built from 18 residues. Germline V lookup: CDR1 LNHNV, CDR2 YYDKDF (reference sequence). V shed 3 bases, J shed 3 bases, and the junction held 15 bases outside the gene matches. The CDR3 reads CATSRNLRAGSTTDTQYF. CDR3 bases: TGTGCCACCAGCAGGAACCTTAGAGCGGGATCAACTACAGATACGCAGTATTTT.

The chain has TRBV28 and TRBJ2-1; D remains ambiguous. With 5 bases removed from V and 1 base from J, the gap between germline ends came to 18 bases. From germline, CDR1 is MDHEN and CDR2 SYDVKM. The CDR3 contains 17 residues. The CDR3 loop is CASSTPGIHRSYNEQFF. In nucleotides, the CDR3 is TGTGCCAGCAGTACCCCTGGGATTCATAGGTCCTACAATGAGCAGTTCTTC. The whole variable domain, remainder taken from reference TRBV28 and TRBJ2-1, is DVKVTQSSRYLVKRTGEKVFLECVQDMDHENMFWYRQDPGLGLRLIYFSYDVKMKEKGDIPEGYSVSREKKERFSLILESASTNQTSMYLCASSTPGIHRSYNEQFFGPGTRLTVL.

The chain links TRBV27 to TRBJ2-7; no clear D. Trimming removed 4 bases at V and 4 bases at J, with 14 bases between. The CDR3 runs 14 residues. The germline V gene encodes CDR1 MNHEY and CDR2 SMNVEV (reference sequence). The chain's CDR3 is CASSSWGGSYEQYF. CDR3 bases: TGTGCCAGCAGTTCCTGGGGTGGGTCGTACGAGCAGTACTTC.

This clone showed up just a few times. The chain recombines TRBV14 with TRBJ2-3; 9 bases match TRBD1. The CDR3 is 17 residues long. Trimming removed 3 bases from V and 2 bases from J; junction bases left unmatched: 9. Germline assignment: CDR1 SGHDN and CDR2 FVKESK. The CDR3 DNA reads TGTGCCAGCAGCCAGCTCCCGGGACAGGGAATCACAGATACGCAGTATTTT. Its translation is CASSQLPGQGITDTQYF. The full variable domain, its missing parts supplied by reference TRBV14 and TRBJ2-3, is EAGVTQFPSHSVIEKGQTVTLRCDPISGHDNLYWYRRVMGKEIKFLLHFVKESKQDESGMPNNRFLAERTGGTYSTLKVQPAELEDSGVYFCASSQLPGQGITDTQYFGPGTRLTVL.

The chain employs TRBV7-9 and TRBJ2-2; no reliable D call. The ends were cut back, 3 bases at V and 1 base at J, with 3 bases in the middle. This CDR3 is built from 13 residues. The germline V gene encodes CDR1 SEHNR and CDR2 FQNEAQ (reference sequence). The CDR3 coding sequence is TGTGCCAGCAGCTTTTTGAACACCGGGGAGCTGTTTTTT. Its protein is CASSFLNTGELFF. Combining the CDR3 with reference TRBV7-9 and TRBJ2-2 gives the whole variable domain DTGVSQNPRHKITKRGQNVTFRCDPISEHNRLYWYRQTLGQGPEFLTYFQNEAQLEKSRLLSDRFSAERPKGSFSTLEIQRTEQGDSAMYLCASSFLNTGELFFGEGSRLTVL.

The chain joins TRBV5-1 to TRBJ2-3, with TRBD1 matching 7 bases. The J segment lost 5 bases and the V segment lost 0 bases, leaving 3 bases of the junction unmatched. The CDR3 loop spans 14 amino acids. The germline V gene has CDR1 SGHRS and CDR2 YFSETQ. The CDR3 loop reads CASSLVGTEDTQYF. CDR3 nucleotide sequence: TGCGCCAGCAGCTTGGTGGGGACAGAAGATACGCAGTATTTT.

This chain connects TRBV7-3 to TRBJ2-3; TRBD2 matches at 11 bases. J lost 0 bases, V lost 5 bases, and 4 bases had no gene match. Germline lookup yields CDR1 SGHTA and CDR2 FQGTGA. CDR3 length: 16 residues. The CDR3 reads CASSGGTSGSTDTQYF. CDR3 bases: TGTGCCAGCAGCGGGGGGACTAGCGGTAGCACAGATACGCAGTATTTT.

The CDR3 DNA follows: TGTGCCAGCAGCCCCAGACACATCCGCGGCACAGATACGCAGTATTTT. As protein: CASSPRHIRGTDTQYF. The chain has TRBV9 and TRBJ2-3; D unclear. V was pared by 4 bases and J by 1 base, with 16 bases between. CDR1 SGDLS and CDR2 YYNGEE come from the germline V gene. This CDR3 region has 16 residues.

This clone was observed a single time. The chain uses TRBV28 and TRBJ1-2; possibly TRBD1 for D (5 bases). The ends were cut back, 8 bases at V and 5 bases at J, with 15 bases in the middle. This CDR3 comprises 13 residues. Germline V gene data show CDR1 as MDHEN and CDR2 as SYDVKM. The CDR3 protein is CASLPGMRYGYTF. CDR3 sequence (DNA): TGTGCCAGCCTACCAGGGATGAGGTATGGCTACACCTTC.

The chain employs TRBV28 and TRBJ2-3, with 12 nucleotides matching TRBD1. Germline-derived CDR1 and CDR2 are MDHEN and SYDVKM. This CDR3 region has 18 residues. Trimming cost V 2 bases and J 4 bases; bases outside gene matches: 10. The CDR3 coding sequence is TGTGCCAGCAGTTTAAACGGGTTCGGGACAGGGGGCGCAGATACGCAGTATTTT. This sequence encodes CASSLNGFGTGGADTQYF.

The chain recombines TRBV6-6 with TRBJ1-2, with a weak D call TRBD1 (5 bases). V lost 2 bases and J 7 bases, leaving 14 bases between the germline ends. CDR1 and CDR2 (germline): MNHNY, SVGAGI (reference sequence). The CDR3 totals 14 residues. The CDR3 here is CASSYTGGMGGYTF. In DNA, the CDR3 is TGTGCCAGCAGTTACACCGGGGGGATGGGTGGCTACACCTTC.

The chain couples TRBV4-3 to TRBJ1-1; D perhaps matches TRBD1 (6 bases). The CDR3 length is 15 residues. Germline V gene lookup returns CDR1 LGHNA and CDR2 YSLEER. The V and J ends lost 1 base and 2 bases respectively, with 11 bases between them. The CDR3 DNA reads TGCGCCAGCAGCCAAGGCAGGGGTAGCAACACTGAAGCTTTCTTT. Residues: CASSQGRGSNTEAFF.

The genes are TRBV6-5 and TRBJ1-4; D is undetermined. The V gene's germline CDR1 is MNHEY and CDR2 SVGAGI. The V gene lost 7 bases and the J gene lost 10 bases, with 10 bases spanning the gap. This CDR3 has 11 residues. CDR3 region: CASTTGRKLFF. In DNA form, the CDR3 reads TGTGCCAGCACCACCGGGAGAAAACTGTTTTTT.

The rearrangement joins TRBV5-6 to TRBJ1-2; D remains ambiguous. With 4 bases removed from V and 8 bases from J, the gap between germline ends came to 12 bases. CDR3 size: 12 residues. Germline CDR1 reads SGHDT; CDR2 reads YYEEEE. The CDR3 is CASSLVRMGYTF. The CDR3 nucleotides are TGTGCCAGCAGCCTGGTCCGGATGGGCTACACCTTC. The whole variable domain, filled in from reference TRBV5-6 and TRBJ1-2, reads DAGVTQSPTHLIKTRGQQVTLRCSPKSGHDTVSWYQQALGQGPQFIFQYYEEEERQRGNFPDRFSGHQFPNYSSELNVNALLLGDSALYLCASSLVRMGYTFGSGTRLTVV.

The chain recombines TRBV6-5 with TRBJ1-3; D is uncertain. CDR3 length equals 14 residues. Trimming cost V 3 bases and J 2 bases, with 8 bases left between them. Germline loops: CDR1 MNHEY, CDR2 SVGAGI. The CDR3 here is CASSYDGAGNTIYF. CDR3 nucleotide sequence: TGTGCCAGCAGTTATGATGGAGCTGGAAACACCATATATTTT.

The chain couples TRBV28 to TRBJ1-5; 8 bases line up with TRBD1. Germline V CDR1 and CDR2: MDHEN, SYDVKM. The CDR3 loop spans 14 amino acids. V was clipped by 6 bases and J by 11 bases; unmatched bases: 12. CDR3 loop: CASSTDRAGWAQHF. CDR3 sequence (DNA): TGTGCCAGCAGCACGGACAGGGCCGGTTGGGCCCAGCATTTT.

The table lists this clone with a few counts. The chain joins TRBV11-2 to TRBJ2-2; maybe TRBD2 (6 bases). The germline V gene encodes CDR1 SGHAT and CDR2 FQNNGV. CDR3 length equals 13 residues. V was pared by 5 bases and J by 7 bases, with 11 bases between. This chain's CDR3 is CASSPAGLGELFF. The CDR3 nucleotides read TGTGCCAGCAGCCCCGCGGGGCTCGGGGAGCTGTTTTTT.

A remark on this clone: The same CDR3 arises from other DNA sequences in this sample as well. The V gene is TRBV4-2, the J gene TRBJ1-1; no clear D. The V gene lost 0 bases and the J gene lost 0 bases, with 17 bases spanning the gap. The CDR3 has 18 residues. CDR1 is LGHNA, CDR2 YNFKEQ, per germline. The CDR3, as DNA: TGTGCCAGCAGCCAAGATAGGACGCGGAAAAACATGAACACTGAAGCTTTCTTT. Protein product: CASSQDRTRKNMNTEAFF.

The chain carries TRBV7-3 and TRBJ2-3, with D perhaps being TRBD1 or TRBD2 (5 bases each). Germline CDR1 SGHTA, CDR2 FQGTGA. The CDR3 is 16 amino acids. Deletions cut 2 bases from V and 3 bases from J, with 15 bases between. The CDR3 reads CASSLLGTVFTDTQYF. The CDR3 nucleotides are TGTGCCAGCAGCTTATTGGGGACGGTCTTTACAGATACGCAGTATTTT.

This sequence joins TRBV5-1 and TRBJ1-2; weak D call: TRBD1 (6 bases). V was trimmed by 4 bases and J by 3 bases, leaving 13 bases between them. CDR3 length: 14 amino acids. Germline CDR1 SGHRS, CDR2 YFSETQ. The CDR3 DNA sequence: TGCGCCAGCAGCCCGGAGGACAGCTACTATGGCTACACCTTC. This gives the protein CASSPEDSYYGYTF. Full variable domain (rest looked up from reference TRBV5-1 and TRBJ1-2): KAGVTQTPRYLIKTRGQQVTLSCSPISGHRSVSWYQQTPGQGLQFLFEYFSETQRNKGNFPGRFSGRQFSNSRSEMNVSTLELGDSALYLCASSPEDSYYGYTFGSGTRLTVV.